What follows is one T cell receptor (beta chain) and its context. Germline V lookup: CDR1 MNHEY, CDR2 SVGEGT. Germline trimming cut 4 bases from V and 6 bases from J; bases unmatched to any gene: 15. The CDR3 contains 18 residues. Treatment described: about 20 received Ad26.COV2.S at low or high dose, single or two shots; 5 received placebo; per-sample allocation not given. Samples were taken on day 63 after the first vaccine or placebo injection. This sample is drawn from a study of Ad26.COV2.S vaccination and SARS-CoV-2 variants. The assay was immunoSEQ multiplex PCR, and TCRdb's table has in-frame clones only and misses some. Among 450,000 to 550,000 clones, roughly nine tenths were seen once, and the ten largest hold 1.5% to 2%.

The sequence was obtained from a person between 18 and 65 years old who received the Ad26.COV2.S COVID-19 vaccine or a placebo. This sample comprised peripheral blood, obtained in a trial of Ad26.COV2.S vaccine versus placebo. The genes are TRBV6-2 or TRBV6-3 and TRBJ2-4, with 10 bases identical to TRBD2. The CDR3 protein is CASSSQRGGWAKLNIQYF. Here the CDR3 DNA reads TGTGCCAGCAGTTCCCAGCGGGGGGGCTGGGCGAAACTAAACATTCAGTACTTC.